This T cell receptor (beta chain) derives from a study of T cell repertoires in cytomegalovirus infection (dated by TCRdb to the late 2010s). For the study in its entirety: Donor HLA type was relevant to the analysis, because carriage of CMV infection together with the matching HLA type was indicated by public TCR beta signatures.

What the work shows at the level of the full study, not this receptor alone: The ex vivo response was dominated by HLA-C-restricted CMV-specific TCR beta clonotypes, which also provided the single most frequent clonotype in two of eight donors. In both this cohort and an independent cohort of more than 350 donors, the cumulative frequency of public TCR beta family members distinguished carriers of CMV infection plus the relevant HLA type.

V is pared back by 4 bases and J by 2 bases, with 11 bases lying between the germline termini. CDR1 and CDR2, per the germline V gene (reference sequence), are DFQATT and SNEGSKA. From cysteine to phenylalanine, the CDR3 is 13 amino acids long. Of all the DNA, just the CDR3 is kept, 39 bases in frame from base 1. Only a few counts were recorded for this clonotype. Its target antigen remains unknown. No much larger clone exists at a distance of one base, and base qualities are not known. Data came from an Illumina HiSeq 1500. The public reads were quality trimmed at Q25 with fastp and then assembled into clones with MiXCR by TCRdb, keeping productive beta chains. For every CDR3 protein sequence, its rows merge into one entry that carries the most common genes and DNA. The sample table contains about 210,000 distinct CDR3 sequences; only one count was recorded for approximately 7% of them. 5.5% to 6.5% of the sample is taken by the ten largest.

This chain joins TRBV20-1 to TRBJ2-5, with TRBD2 as a weak D call on 5 bases. The receptor's source is a human donor in good health (CMV status not recorded). Some clones in this sample may be carry-over from other donors' samples. Sequenced input: PBMCs. The CDR3 loop reads CSAMRTAQETQYF. The nucleotides read TGCAGTGCTATGCGGACTGCTCAAGAGACCCAGTACTTC.